The present entry profiles one TCR beta chain with its context. Its antigen is currently unknown. This sample is drawn from a study of molecular identifiers for immune sequencing clone quantification. TCRdb passed the PCR reads through MiXCR, listing each CDR3 protein once. The table shows roughly 90,000 distinct CDR3 sequences, with more than 20% occurring only once. A CD8+CD4-CCR7+CD45RA+ gate was used to sort naive CD8 T cells. Study results and limitations: Reports indicate spiked Jurkat TCR RNA from one cell could be found among about 1 million naive cells.

The TCR sequence derives from a human donor in good health. Some libraries in this study had Jurkat cell RNA spiked in. Source material: naive CD8+ T cells from blood, with Jurkat cell RNA spiked in. The subset here: FACS-sorted CD8+CD4-CCR7+CD45RA+ naive T cells.

Written as DNA, the CDR3 is TGTGCCAGCAGCTTGCTAGCGGGAGGGCCGGACACAGATACGCAGTATTTT. Protein sequence: CASSLLAGGPDTDTQYF. This chain links TRBV7-3 with TRBJ2-3, with TRBD2 identical over 12 bases. After removal of 3 bases from V and 2 bases from J, the junction contained 6 bases not matched to a gene. The CDR3 is made up of 17 amino acids. CDR1 is SGHTA and CDR2 is FQGTGA in the germline V gene.